The 21 T cell receptor beta chains in this list originate from one sample, sequenced in a study of cytomegalovirus exposure and HLA in healthy donors. The PCR had 60 Vbeta and 13 Jbeta primers. The repertoire was sequenced with immunoSEQ multiplex PCR; TCRdb's copy has only in-frame clones and lacks some. The sample lists around 110,000 clones, around 86% occurring once. Material for sequencing was PBMCs. The receptors shown here come from a young man in good health and CMV-seronegative.

This clone was counted once. The rearrangement joins TRBV6-5 to TRBJ1-3; D not resolved. Trimming took 0 bases from V and 2 from J, leaving 8 bases between them. The germline V gene encodes CDR1 MNHEY and CDR2 SVGAGI. The CDR3 is 15 residues long. The CDR3 DNA follows: TGTGCCAGCAGTTACTCGTCCAGTACTGGAAACACCATATATTTT. Its translation is CASSYSSSTGNTIYF.

The chain combines TRBV9 with TRBJ2-1; 12 nucleotides agree with TRBD1. This CDR3 is built from 14 residues. The germline V gene has CDR1 SGDLS and CDR2 YYNGEE. With V trimmed by 6 bases and J by 11 bases, 9 bases remained unmatched. CDR3 DNA sequence: TGTGCCAGCACTCAAACCGGGACAGGGGGCAAGCAGTTCTTC. Residues: CASTQTGTGGKQFF.

V is TRBV28 and J is TRBJ1-5; D may be TRBD1 (6 bases). The CDR3 has 13 residues. Germline V gene lookup returns CDR1 MDHEN and CDR2 SYDVKM. V was cut by 10 bases and J by 5 bases, with 15 bases left in between. CDR3 coding DNA: TGTGCCATAAAGGGGGGGTCCGATCAGCCCCAGCATTTT. This codes for CAIKGGSDQPQHF. The full variable domain, completed using reference TRBV28 and TRBJ1-5, is DVKVTQSSRYLVKRTGEKVFLECVQDMDHENMFWYRQDPGLGLRLIYFSYDVKMKEKGDIPEGYSVSREKKERFSLILESASTNQTSMYLCAIKGGSDQPQHFGDGTRLSIL.

The chain combines TRBV5-1 with TRBJ2-5, with D possibly matching TRBD2 (5 bases). This CDR3 spans 12 amino acids. Trimming cost V 5 bases and J 3 bases, with 8 bases left between them. Per germline, CDR1 SGHRS and CDR2 YFSETQ. The CDR3 protein is CASRTEEETQYF. The CDR3 DNA is TGCGCCAGCAGGACGGAGGAAGAGACCCAGTACTTC. Drawing the rest from reference TRBV5-1 and TRBJ2-5, the complete variable domain is KAGVTQTPRYLIKTRGQQVTLSCSPISGHRSVSWYQQTPGQGLQFLFEYFSETQRNKGNFPGRFSGRQFSNSRSEMNVSTLELGDSALYLCASRTEEETQYFGPGTRLLVL.

This clone has a handful of counts. The genes are TRBV18 and TRBJ2-3, with a possible D match to TRBD1 (5 bases). Germline-derived CDR1 and CDR2 are KGHSH and LQKENI. Trimming left V 2 bases short and J 6 bases short, with 6 bases between. The CDR3 is 12 amino acids. In DNA, the CDR3 is TGTGCCAGCTCACCAAAGGGGGATACGCAGTATTTT. Translation gives CASSPKGDTQYF.

This clone was detected once. The rearrangement joins TRBV5-1 to TRBJ1-1; D gene unclear. Germline V lookup: CDR1 SGHRS, CDR2 YFSETQ. The CDR3 has 14 residues. Deletions cut 2 bases from V and 1 base from J, with 9 bases between. CDR3 nucleotides: TGCGCCAGCAGCTTAGTCCGCGGGAACACTGAAGCTTTCTTT. Residues: CASSLVRGNTEAFF.

The chain uses TRBV6-5 and TRBJ2-3, with TRBD1 matching over 7 bases. This CDR3 region has 14 residues. Trimming at V came to 4 bases and at J to 4 bases, leaving 5 bases not matched to a gene. Germline V lookup: CDR1 MNHEY, CDR2 SVGAGI. CDR3 nucleotides: TGTGCCAGCAGTTTTAGACAGGGAGCAGATACGCAGTATTTT. Amino acids: CASSFRQGADTQYF.

This CDR3 is CASSATGSLGAEAFF. DNA for the CDR3: TGTGCCAGCAGCGCAACAGGGTCCCTCGGCGCTGAAGCTTTCTTT. The chain combines TRBV9 with TRBJ1-1; D is perhaps TRBD1 (6 bases). The CDR3 has 15 amino acids. In germline, CDR1 is SGDLS, CDR2 YYNGEE. Trimming shortened V by 3 bases and J by 6 bases, and 18 bases separated the two germline ends.

The chain employs TRBV5-6 and TRBJ2-7, with D perhaps TRBD1 (6 bases). The CDR3 runs to 12 residues. Germline V CDR1 and CDR2: SGHDT, YYEEEE. V was clipped by 2 bases and J by 5 bases, with 8 bases between them. In DNA form, the CDR3 reads TGTGCCAGCAGCTTACAGGGTAACGAGCAGTACTTC. Translated: CASSLQGNEQYF.

The chain uses TRBV4-3 and TRBJ1-6, with 8 positions matching TRBD1. In germline, CDR1 is LGHNA, CDR2 YSLEER. This CDR3 is built from 15 residues. V was clipped by 3 bases and J by 9 bases; unmatched bases: 7. The CDR3 region is CASSHRTGRGSPLHF. CDR3 DNA sequence: TGCGCCAGCAGCCATCGGACAGGGCGGGGTTCACCCCTCCACTTT.

The CDR3 loop reads CASSFGHSIYF. The CDR3 DNA sequence: TGTGCCAGCAGCTTTGGACACTCCATATATTTT. The chain links TRBV5-4 to TRBJ1-3, with D possibly TRBD1 on 5 matching bases. This CDR3 has 11 residues. V lost 2 bases to trimming and J lost 11 bases, with 8 bases between them. From germline, CDR1 is SGHNT and CDR2 YYREEE (reference sequence).

This rearrangement joins TRBV10-1 to TRBJ2-2; TRBD1 is a possible D gene (5 bases). There are 17 residues in the CDR3. The germline V gene has CDR1 WNHNN and CDR2 SYGVQD (reference sequence). Trimming cost V 3 bases and J 2 bases, with 16 bases left between them. CDR3: CASSDLPGRANTGELFF. In DNA form, the CDR3 reads TGCGCCAGCAGTGACTTACCGGGCAGGGCCAACACCGGGGAGCTGTTTTTT.

This clone was detected a few times. The genes are TRBV6-6 and TRBJ2-5; 12 bases fit TRBD1. V gave up 6 bases and J gave up 5 bases; unmatched junction bases: 10. The CDR3 sequence is 16 residues long. CDR1 MNHNY and CDR2 SVGAGI come from the germline V gene (reference sequence). CDR3 coding DNA: TGTGCCAGCAGAAGTAATCCCGGGACAGGGGGCGAGACCCAGTACTTC. It encodes CASRSNPGTGGETQYF.

The chain couples TRBV10-1 to TRBJ2-7, with 7 bases lining up with TRBD1. This CDR3 spans 15 amino acids. V dropped 2 bases and J dropped 7; count of bases not matched to a gene: 11. CDR1 and CDR2 (germline): WNHNN, SYGVQD (reference sequence). CDR3 sequence (DNA): TGCGCCAGCAGTGAGACAAGGGACAGCACGAGGGAGCAGTACTTC. This gives the protein CASSETRDSTREQYF.

This CDR3 reads CASSLDPGVGGYTF. CDR3 in DNA: TGTGCCAGCAGCTTAGATCCCGGGGTAGGAGGCTACACCTTC. This chain links TRBV11-2 with TRBJ1-2, with D unresolved. The CDR3 contains 14 residues. The germline gives CDR1 SGHAT, CDR2 FQNNGV. V was clipped by 0 bases and J by 8 bases, with 13 bases between them.

This chain uses TRBV27 with TRBJ1-5, with D possibly matching TRBD1 (6 bases). CDR1 and CDR2 from the germline V gene are MNHEY and SMNVEV (reference sequence). Deletions cut 6 bases from V and 3 bases from J, with 12 bases between. The CDR3 runs to 14 residues. The chain's CDR3 is CASRRAGVNQPQHF. The CDR3 nucleotides are TGTGCCAGCAGGAGGGCAGGGGTCAATCAGCCCCAGCATTTT.

For this clone: A junction boundary mismatches the germline segment, possibly from a read error. CDR3 residues: CASSQSNWPVQFSGANGLTF. The DNA of the CDR3 is TGCGCCAGCAGTCAATCGAACTGGCCAGTTCAATTCTCTGGGGCCAACGGCCTGACTTTC. The chain combines TRBV23-1 with TRBJ2-6, with TRBD1 as a possible D gene (5 bases). TRBV23-1 is filed as an ORF, its function uncertain. The CDR3 is made up of 20 amino acids.

CDR3 DNA: TGCAGCGTTGCGATTCGAGGGGGACACGAGCAGTACTTC. This encodes CSVAIRGGHEQYF. The genes are TRBV29-1 and TRBJ2-7; D possibly corresponds to TRBD1 (6 bases). The CDR3 has 13 residues. Trimming pared 4 bases from V and 5 bases from J, leaving 15 bases between. Germline V gives CDR1 SQVTM, CDR2 ANQGSEA.

This rearrangement joins TRBV5-1 to TRBJ2-5; 13 bases fit TRBD2. Germline CDR1 is SGHRS and CDR2 is YFSETQ. V lost 0 bases, J lost 3 bases, and 2 bases stayed unmatched. CDR3 length equals 16 residues. In DNA, the CDR3 is TGCGCCAGCAGCTTGGTGGGACTAGCGGGGAAAGAGACCCAGTACTTC. Translating gives CASSLVGLAGKETQYF.

The V call is TRBV18, the J call TRBJ2-7; 10 bases match TRBD1. From germline, CDR1 is KGHSH and CDR2 LQKENI. With V trimmed by 1 base and J by 3 bases, 3 bases remained unmatched. The CDR3 is 15 amino acids. The CDR3 protein is CASSPLGQGLYEQYF. The CDR3, as DNA: TGTGCCAGCTCACCACTGGGACAGGGGCTCTACGAGCAGTACTTC.

The J gene is TRBJ2-7, the V gene TRBV18; D is possibly TRBD2 (5 bases). From germline, CDR1 is KGHSH and CDR2 LQKENI. This CDR3 comprises 14 residues. V lost 3 bases and J 5 bases, leaving 14 bases between the germline ends. The CDR3 spells CASSPVKGGHEQYF. The CDR3 bases are TGTGCCAGCTCACCGGTGAAAGGAGGACACGAGCAGTACTTC.